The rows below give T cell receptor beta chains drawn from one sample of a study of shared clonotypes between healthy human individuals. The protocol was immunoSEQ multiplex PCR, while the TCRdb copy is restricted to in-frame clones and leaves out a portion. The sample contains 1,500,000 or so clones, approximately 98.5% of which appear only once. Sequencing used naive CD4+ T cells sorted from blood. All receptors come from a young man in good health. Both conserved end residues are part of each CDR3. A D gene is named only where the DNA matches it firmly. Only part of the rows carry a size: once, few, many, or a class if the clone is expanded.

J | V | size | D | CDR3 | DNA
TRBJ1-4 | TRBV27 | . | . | CASSPARTANEKLFF | TGTGCCAGCAGTCCCGCCCGGACAGCTAATGAAAAACTGTTTTTT
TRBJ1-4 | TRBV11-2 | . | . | CASSSGERPNEKLFF | TGTGCCAGCAGCTCAGGGGAGCGGCCTAATGAAAAACTGTTTTTT
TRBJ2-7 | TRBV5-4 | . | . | CASSLSGGNYEQYF | TGTGCCAGCAGCTTGTCGGGGGGCAACTACGAGCAGTACTTC
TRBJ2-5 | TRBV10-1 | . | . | CASSSRRGTDQETQYF | TGCGCCAGCAGCTCTAGGAGGGGGACCGACCAAGAGACCCAGTACTTC
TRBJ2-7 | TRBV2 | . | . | CASSEYEGEQYF | TGTGCCAGCAGTGAATATGAGGGCGAGCAGTACTTC
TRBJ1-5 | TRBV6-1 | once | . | CASSSGRSNQPQHF | TGTGCCAGCAGTTCGGGACGGTCTAATCAGCCCCAGCATTTT
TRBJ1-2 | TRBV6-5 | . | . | CASRELRGGYTF | TGTGCCAGCAGGGAACTCAGGGGTGGCTACACCTTC
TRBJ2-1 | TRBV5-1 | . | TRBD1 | CASSPGTGNRLSLQFF | TGCGCCAGCAGCCCCGGGACAGGGAACAGGTTAAGTCTGCAGTTCTTC
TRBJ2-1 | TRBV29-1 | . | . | CSVATFEQFF | TGCAGCGTTGCGACCTTTGAGCAGTTCTTC
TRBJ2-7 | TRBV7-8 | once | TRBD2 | CASVFGIPGGVREQYF | TGTGCCAGCGTCTTCGGAATACCGGGAGGAGTACGGGAGCAGTACTTC
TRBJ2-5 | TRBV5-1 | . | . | CASSSGSGPGKTQYF | TGCGCCAGCAGCTCGGGATCGGGACCCGGGAAAACCCAGTACTTC
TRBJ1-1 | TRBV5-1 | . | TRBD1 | CASSTPGGAVTEAFF | TGCGCCAGCAGCACTCCAGGGGGGGCGGTCACTGAAGCTTTCTTT
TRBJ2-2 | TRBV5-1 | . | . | CASSLVSATGELFF | TGCGCCAGCAGCTTGGTCTCAGCCACCGGGGAGCTGTTTTTT
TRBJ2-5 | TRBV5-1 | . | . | CASSLRDIKETQYF | TGCGCCAGCAGCTTGAGGGACATCAAAGAGACCCAGTACTTC
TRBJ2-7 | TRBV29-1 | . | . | CSVGAGRYEQYF | TGCAGCGTTGGCGCAGGGCGCTACGAGCAGTACTTC
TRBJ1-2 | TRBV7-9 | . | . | CASSLRQRNYGYTF | TGTGCCAGCAGCTTACGACAGCGTAACTATGGCTACACCTTC
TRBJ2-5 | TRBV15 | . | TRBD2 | CATSREIPPLAGKETQYF | TGTGCCACCAGCAGAGAGATCCCGCCCCTAGCGGGAAAAGAGACCCAGTACTTC
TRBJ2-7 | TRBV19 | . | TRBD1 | CASSTPGQASYEQYF | TGTGCCAGTAGTACCCCGGGACAGGCGAGCTACGAGCAGTACTTC
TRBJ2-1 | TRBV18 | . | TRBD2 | CASSPRRESHNEQFF | TGTGCCAGCTCACCACGGCGGGAGAGTCACAATGAGCAGTTCTTC
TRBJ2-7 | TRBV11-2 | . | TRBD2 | CASSFLAGKAYEQYF | TGTGCCAGCAGCTTTCTAGCGGGTAAGGCCTACGAGCAGTACTTC
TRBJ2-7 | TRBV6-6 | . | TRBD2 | CASSYSRGRAWEQYF | TGTGCCAGCAGTTACTCCCGCGGGAGGGCCTGGGAGCAGTACTTC
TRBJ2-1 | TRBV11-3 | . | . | CASSSFGSYNEQFF | TGTGCCAGCAGCTCCTTCGGTTCCTACAATGAGCAGTTCTTC
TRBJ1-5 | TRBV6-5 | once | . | CATQDGPNQPQHF | TGTGCCACCCAGGACGGACCCAATCAGCCCCAGCATTTT
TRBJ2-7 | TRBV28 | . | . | CASSDITGTAAYEQYF | TGTGCCAGCAGCGACATCACAGGGACCGCTGCCTACGAGCAGTACTTC
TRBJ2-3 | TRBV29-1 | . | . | CSVEATDTQYF | TGCAGCGTTGAAGCCACAGATACGCAGTATTTT
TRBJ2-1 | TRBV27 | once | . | CASSRYNEQFF | TGTGCCAGCAGCAGATACAATGAGCAGTTCTTC
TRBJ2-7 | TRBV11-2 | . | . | CASSLDRRIYEQYF | TGTGCCAGCAGCTTAGATCGTCGCATTTATGAGCAGTACTTC
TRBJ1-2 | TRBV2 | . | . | CASNRQDNYGYTF | TGTGCCAGCAATCGACAGGATAACTATGGCTACACCTTC
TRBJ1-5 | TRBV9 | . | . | CASSVGPAFNQPQHF | TGTGCCAGCAGCGTAGGTCCAGCCTTCAATCAGCCCCAGCATTTT
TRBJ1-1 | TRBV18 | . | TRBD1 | CASSPDTGGELAFF | TGTGCCAGCTCACCGGACACAGGGGGCGAATTGGCTTTCTTT
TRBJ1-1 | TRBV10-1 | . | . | CASSEIGVTEAFF | TGCGCCAGCAGTGAAATCGGGGTCACTGAAGCTTTCTTT
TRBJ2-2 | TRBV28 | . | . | CASSSTSGKENTGELFF | TGTGCCAGCAGTTCAACGTCGGGGAAGGAGAACACCGGGGAGCTGTTTTTT
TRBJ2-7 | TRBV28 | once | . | CASGGGYEQYF | TGTGCCAGCGGAGGGGGCTACGAGCAGTACTTC
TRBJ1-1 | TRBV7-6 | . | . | CASSPDVGPGTEAFF | TGTGCCAGCAGCCCCGATGTGGGGCCCGGTACTGAAGCTTTCTTT
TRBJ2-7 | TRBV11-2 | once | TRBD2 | CASSPSGRTYEQYF | TGTGCCAGCAGCCCTAGCGGGAGGACCTACGAGCAGTACTTC
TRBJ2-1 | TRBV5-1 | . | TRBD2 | CASAWSPLAGPYNEQFF | TGCGCCAGCGCCTGGTCCCCACTAGCGGGCCCCTACAATGAGCAGTTCTTC
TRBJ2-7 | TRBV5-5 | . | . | CASRYRQRYEQYF | TGTGCCAGCAGGTATCGACAGCGCTACGAGCAGTACTTC
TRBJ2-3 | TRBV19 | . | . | CASRGGTDTQYF | TGTGCCAGTAGGGGCGGAACAGATACGCAGTATTTT
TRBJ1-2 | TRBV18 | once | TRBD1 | CASSPTGQGAGGYTF | TGTGCCAGCTCACCAACTGGACAGGGGGCAGGTGGCTACACCTTC
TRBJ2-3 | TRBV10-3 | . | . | CAIWTPMNTQYF | TGTGCCATCTGGACCCCCATGAATACGCAGTATTTT
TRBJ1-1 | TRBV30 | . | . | CAWSDPRTLRRNTEAFF | TGTGCCTGGAGCGACCCCAGGACACTAAGGCGGAACACTGAAGCTTTCTTT
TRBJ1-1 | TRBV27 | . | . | CASSLRQGSTEAFF | TGTGCCAGCAGTTTAAGGCAGGGGAGCACTGAAGCTTTCTTT
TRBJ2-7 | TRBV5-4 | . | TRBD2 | CASSSGTSATYEQYF | TGTGCCAGCAGCTCCGGGACTAGCGCTACCTACGAGCAGTACTTC
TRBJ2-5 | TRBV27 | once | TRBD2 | CASSSAGAGAGFPGTQYF | TGTGCCAGCAGCAGTGCGGGAGCAGGAGCGGGATTCCCCGGGACCCAGTACTTC
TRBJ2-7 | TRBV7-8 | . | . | CASSLAPGSEQYF | TGTGCCAGCAGCTTAGCGCCGGGGTCCGAGCAGTACTTC
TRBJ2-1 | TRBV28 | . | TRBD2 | CASERERFNEQFF | TGTGCCAGCGAGCGGGAGAGGTTCAATGAGCAGTTCTTC
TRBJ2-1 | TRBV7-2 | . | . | CASSLRGTNEQFF | TGTGCCAGCAGCTTAAGGGGCACCAATGAGCAGTTCTTC
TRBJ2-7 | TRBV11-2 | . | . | CASSKRGYYEQYF | TGTGCCAGCAGCAAACGGGGTTATTACGAGCAGTACTTC
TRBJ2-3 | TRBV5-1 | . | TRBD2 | CASSLVPTSGNTDTQYF | TGCGCCAGCAGCTTGGTTCCGACTAGCGGGAACACAGATACGCAGTATTTT
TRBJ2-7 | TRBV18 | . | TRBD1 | CASSRSWTGGGDEQYF | TGTGCCAGCTCACGAAGTTGGACAGGGGGTGGCGACGAGCAGTACTTC
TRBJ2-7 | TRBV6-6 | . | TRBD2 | CASSTGTRLFEQYF | TGTGCCAGCAGTACCGGGACTAGACTTTTCGAGCAGTACTTC
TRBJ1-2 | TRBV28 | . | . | CASSLDQRINWVDYGYTF | TGTGCCAGCAGTTTGGATCAACGAATAAATTGGGTAGACTATGGCTACACCTTC
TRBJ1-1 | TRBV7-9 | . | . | CASSPRGNTEAFF | TGTGCCAGCAGCCCCCGCGGGAACACTGAAGCTTTCTTT
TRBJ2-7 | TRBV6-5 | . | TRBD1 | CASSSRGRAHEQYF | TGTGCCAGCAGTTCCAGGGGGCGCGCCCACGAGCAGTACTTC